Following are 4 T cell receptor beta chains from one sample sequenced in a study of a mutant IDH1 vaccine in newly diagnosed glioma (dated by TCRdb to the early 2020s). Antigen specificity for these receptors is unknown. Preparation of the library involved the immunoSEQ multiplex PCR assay. The immuneACCESS repertoire file appears here via TCRdb, limited to in-frame rearrangements. These files lack a portion of the clones; in checked studies, under half of the deficit traces to unresolved V genes, and the cause of the others is not known. Here the sample has 20,000 to 30,000 clones; approximately 79% occur a single time. The ten largest clones add up to 8% of the sample. The time point label corresponds to: week 11, during vaccination. A 20-mer mutant IDH1 peptide at 300 micrograms in Montanide made up each vaccine dose, which was injected subcutaneously together with topical imiquimod. Sample: PBMCs, taken from a glioma patient whose treatment included an IDH1 peptide vaccine. The receptors come from a man aged 40-49 years with glioma.

Here the CDR3 DNA reads TGTGCCAGCAGCCTGACAGCGAATGAGCAGTTCTTC. Translating gives CASSLTANEQFF. V gene TRBV6-1 combines with J gene TRBJ2-1; perhaps TRBD1 as D (5 bases). Trimming shortened V by 6 bases and J by 7 bases, and 10 bases separated the two germline ends. The CDR3 consists of 12 residues. The germline V gene encodes CDR1 MNHNS and CDR2 SASEGT.

The genes are TRBV27 and TRBJ2-1; 9 bases fit TRBD2. CDR1 and CDR2 from the germline V gene are MNHEY and SMNVEV (reference sequence). The CDR3 is 17 residues long. V gave up 5 bases and J gave up 4 bases; unmatched junction bases: 12. The CDR3: CASSPPLRTSAYNEQFF. The DNA for the CDR3 is TGTGCCAGCAGTCCCCCCCTCCGGACTAGCGCGTACAATGAGCAGTTCTTC.

The table lists this clone with a few counts. V usage is TRBV5-5 and J usage is TRBJ1-5, with D possibly being TRBD1 (6 bases). V was pared by 4 bases and J by 3 bases, with 14 bases between. CDR1 is SGHKS, CDR2 YYEKEE, per germline (reference sequence). The CDR3 extends over 15 amino acids. The CDR3 is CASSPGAPINQPQHF. The CDR3 DNA is TGTGCCAGCAGCCCAGGGGCCCCAATCAATCAGCCCCAGCATTTT.

The chain combines TRBV6-4 with TRBJ2-7; D may be TRBD1 (6 bases). V lost 6 bases, J lost 0 bases, and 15 bases lay in between. This CDR3 spans 15 amino acids. CDR1 MRHNA and CDR2 SNTAGT come from the germline V gene. CDR3 sequence: CASRAERTVSYEQYF. In DNA form, the CDR3 reads TGTGCCAGCAGGGCCGAAAGGACAGTCTCCTACGAGCAGTACTTC.